This T cell receptor (beta chain) is drawn from a study of blood T cell repertoires in COVID-19. Study information: The study drew acute and convalescent COVID-19 samples from the United States, Italy and Spain.

It was during active infection that Seattle patients were enrolled and then longitudinally followed. Profiled with immunoSEQ multiplex PCR; TCRdb holds only in-frame clones, not every one. Of under 350,000 clones listed, 89% are singletons. V lost 1 base, J lost 9 bases, and 19 bases lay in between. Looked up from germline, CDR1 is SGHTA and CDR2 is FQGTGA. The CDR3 is 16 residues long. The TCR comes from a woman aged 25 to 39 with COVID-19, enrolled during active disease. The specimen was peripheral blood. The chain couples TRBV7-3 to TRBJ2-1; a possible D gene is TRBD2 (6 bases). The CDR3 spells CASSLNWVAAGSEQFF. CDR3 sequence (DNA): TGTGCCAGCAGCTTAAACTGGGTAGCGGCGGGGAGTGAGCAGTTCTTC.